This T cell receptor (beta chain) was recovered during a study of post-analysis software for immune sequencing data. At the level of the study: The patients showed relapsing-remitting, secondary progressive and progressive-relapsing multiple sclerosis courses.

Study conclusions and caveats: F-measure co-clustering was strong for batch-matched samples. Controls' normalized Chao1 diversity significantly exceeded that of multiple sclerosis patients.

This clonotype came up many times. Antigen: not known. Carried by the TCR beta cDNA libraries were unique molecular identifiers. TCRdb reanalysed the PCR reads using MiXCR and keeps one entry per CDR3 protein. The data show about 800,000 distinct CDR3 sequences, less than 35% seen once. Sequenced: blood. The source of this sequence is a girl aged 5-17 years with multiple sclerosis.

For the CDR3, the DNA is TGTGCCAGCAGCCCGCGGGACAGGGAGCAGTTCTTC. Its translation: CASSPRDREQFF. The chain links TRBV7-2 to TRBJ2-1; 8 bases line up with TRBD1. There are 12 residues in the CDR3. V trimming: 5 bases; J trimming: 10 bases; junction bases outside the gene matches: 4. Germline V lookup: CDR1 SGHTA, CDR2 FQGNSA.